The present T cell receptor (beta chain) was sequenced within a study of cytomegalovirus exposure and HLA in healthy donors. Both 60 Vbeta primers and 13 Jbeta primers went into the PCR. Clones were read by immunoSEQ multiplex PCR, and TCRdb kept only the in-frame ones, dropping some. The sample yields 130,000 or so clones, 82% seen once. The germline gives CDR1 SGHRS, CDR2 YFSETQ. CDR3 length: 19 residues. V lost 0 bases and J lost 1, with 21 bases in between. The J gene is TRBJ2-3, the V gene TRBV5-1; a weak D match, TRBD2 (6 bases). This receptor was identified in a man between 18 and 35 years old in good health and CMV-seropositive. The sample taken for sequencing was PBMCs. CDR3 sequence (DNA): TGCGCCAGCAGCTTGGCATCCTTAGCTGGGGGGAGTGGCACAGATACGCAGTATTTT. This translates into CASSLASLAGGSGTDTQYF.